The 25 T cell receptor beta chains given below trace back to one sample, sequenced in a study of Graves' ophthalmopathy and Graves' hyperthyroidism. Amplification from RNA transcripts yielded the TCR beta CDR3 regions. Investigators did first-round RT-PCR with HTBI primers, then second-round multiplex PCR. TCRdb redid the calling of the multiplex PCR reads with MiXCR, one entry per CDR3 protein. The table lists over a million distinct CDR3 sequences, about 38% of them singletons. The specimen sequenced was peripheral blood or thyroid tissue (not recorded which). The source is an adult man with Graves' hyperthyroidism.

This clonotype was counted at least ten times. The chain couples TRBV20-1 to TRBJ2-7, with D hard to call. Germline assignment: CDR1 DFQATT and CDR2 SNEGSKA (reference sequence). This CDR3 has 13 amino acids. Trimming stripped 3 bases from V and 0 bases from J, with 9 bases between. The CDR3 DNA sequence: TGCAGTGCTAGCGGAATGAGCTCCTACGAGCAGTACTTC. It yields the protein CSASGMSSYEQYF.

This clonotype was found a few times. The rearrangement joins TRBV7-9 to TRBJ1-1, with TRBD1 as a possible D gene (6 bases). This CDR3 is 14 amino acids long. Germline CDR1 is SEHNR and CDR2 is FQNEAQ (reference sequence). The V gene lost 7 bases and the J gene lost 6 bases, with 18 bases spanning the gap. The CDR3 reads CASTQGRGKAEAFF. In DNA form, the CDR3 reads TGTGCCAGCACCCAGGGGAGGGGGAAGGCTGAAGCTTTCTTT.

On this clonotype itself: One end of the junction is discordant with germline, which a read error may explain. J is TRBJ1-5 and V is TRBV19; tentative D call: TRBD1 (6 bases). CDR3 length equals 16 residues. The germline V gene has CDR1 LNHDA and CDR2 SQIVND (reference sequence). CDR3 in amino acids: CASSTYHRDSNQPRHF. The DNA of the CDR3 is TGTGCCAGCTCCACCTACCACAGGGATAGCAATCAGCCCCGGCATTTT.

The chain links TRBV7-2 to TRBJ2-2; 15 bases align to TRBD2. V was pared by 3 bases and J by 4 bases, with 3 bases of the junction left unmatched. CDR1 SGHTA and CDR2 FQGNSA come from the germline V gene. The CDR3 runs 17 residues. The DNA for the CDR3 is TGTGCCAGCAGCTTCAGGACTAGCGGGAGGGGCACCGGGGAGCTGTTTTTT. It specifies CASSFRTSGRGTGELFF.

Many counts were recorded for this clonotype. The chain couples TRBV20-1 to TRBJ1-4, with a tentative D call TRBD1 (5 bases). V was shortened by 5 bases and J by 5 bases, with 9 bases between the two germline ends. This CDR3 is built from 12 residues. Germline V gives CDR1 DFQATT, CDR2 SNEGSKA (reference sequence). The CDR3 sequence: CSAHGANEKLFF. The CDR3 DNA follows: TGCAGTGCTCATGGGGCAAATGAAAAACTGTTTTTT.

This clonotype has just a few counts. The J gene is TRBJ1-2, the V gene TRBV6-2 or TRBV6-3; D is unresolved. The CDR3 is 11 residues long. CDR1 MNHEY and CDR2 SVGEGT come from the germline V gene. Trimming stripped 2 bases from V and 8 bases from J, with 6 bases between. The CDR3 region has the DNA TGTGCCAGCAGTTACCAGTCCGGCTACACCTTC. Amino acid sequence: CASSYQSGYTF.

The rearrangement uses TRBV7-2 and TRBJ2-2, with 8 positions matching TRBD2. Trimming took 5 bases from V and 6 from J; bases not matched to a gene: 11. The CDR3 has 16 amino acids. Germline CDR1 is SGHTA and CDR2 is FQGNSA. The CDR3 sequence is CASSLSSGKVPGELFF. The CDR3 coding sequence is TGTGCCAGCAGCCTAAGTAGCGGGAAGGTTCCCGGGGAGCTGTTTTTT.

In its sample, this clonotype was seen a few times. This chain uses TRBV7-9 with TRBJ1-1; 12 bases agree with TRBD1. Germline V gene lookup returns CDR1 SEHNR and CDR2 FQNEAQ (reference sequence). V trimming: 6 bases; J trimming: 7 bases; junction bases outside the gene matches: 9. This CDR3 comprises 15 residues. The CDR3 coding sequence is TGTGCCAGCAGTGAACCGGGACAGGGGGCCGGTGAAGCTTTCTTT. It codes for CASSEPGQGAGEAFF.

In the case of this clonotype: A much larger clone sits a single nucleotide away, making a read error possible. The CDR3 spells CASSTAPGYEQYF. The CDR3 coding sequence is TGTGCCAGTAGTACCGCCCCTGGGTACGAGCAGTACTTC. This chain uses TRBV19 with TRBJ2-7; no clear D gene. Germline loops: CDR1 LNHDA, CDR2 SQIVND (reference sequence). Trimming removed 4 bases from V and 4 bases from J, with 11 bases in between. The CDR3 covers 13 residues.

This clonotype was detected many times. The rearrangement joins TRBV25-1 to TRBJ1-2, with D perhaps matching TRBD1 (5 bases). Germline V gene lookup returns CDR1 MGHDK and CDR2 SYGVNS. The CDR3 has 14 residues. Between the trimmed V and J ends, which lost 3 bases and 4 bases, there was a span of 12 bases. This CDR3 is CASSEYRTSYGYTF. DNA of the CDR3: TGTGCCAGCAGTGAGTACCGGACAAGCTATGGCTACACCTTC.

This clonotype was counted between two and nine times. This chain connects TRBV12-3 or TRBV12-4 to TRBJ1-5; D is possibly TRBD1 (5 bases). The CDR3 runs 10 residues. V was shortened by 5 bases and J by 11 bases, with 7 bases between the two germline ends. The CDR3 DNA reads TGTGCCAGCAGTACAGGTACCCAGCATTTT. Amino acid sequence: CASSTGTQHF.

This clonotype has just a few counts. The CDR3 nucleotides read TGTGCCAGCAGCGGAACGGGACTAGCGGACGGGGAGCTGTTTTTT. This sequence encodes CASSGTGLADGELFF. This chain connects TRBV5-8 to TRBJ2-2, with TRBD2 identical over 11 bases. The CDR3 length is 15 residues. V was pared by 4 bases and J by 7 bases, with 6 bases of the junction left unmatched. The germline gives CDR1 SGHTS, CDR2 YDEGEE.

This clonotype has more than one count but fewer than ten. The chain is built from TRBV19 and TRBJ1-5; the D gene is possibly TRBD1 (5 bases). Trimming removed 5 bases from V and 4 bases from J, with 18 bases in between. The CDR3 runs to 16 residues. The germline gives CDR1 LNHDA, CDR2 SQIVND (reference sequence). The CDR3 region has the DNA TGTGCCAGTAGTGTCTGGCAGGGATCTGGGAATCAGCCCCAGCATTTT. Its protein product is CASSVWQGSGNQPQHF. Together with reference TRBV19 and TRBJ1-5, the CDR3 gives the full variable domain: DGGITQSPKYLFRKEGQNVTLSCEQNLNHDAMYWYRQDPGQGLRLIYYSQIVNDFQKGDIAEGYSVSREKKESFPLTVTSAQKNPTAFYLCASSVWQGSGNQPQHFGDGTRLSIL.

There are a few counts of this clonotype. Since the CDR3 does not end with the conserved phenylalanine or tryptophan, this likely comes from a read error. The DNA is left out, because the CDR3 cannot be placed on it with certainty; the CDR3 is given as TCRdb lists it. The rearrangement links TRBV9 to TRBJ2-6; the table's TRBD2 call for D was not verified on the DNA. The germline CDR1 and CDR2 sequences are SGDLS and YYNGEE. The CDR3 is 8 amino acids long, termini counted. The CDR3: CASSAGTS.

This clonotype was picked up many times. Germline and junction disagree at one end, which may indicate a read error. The chain couples TRBV5-1 to TRBJ2-5, with D perhaps TRBD2 (6 bases). From germline, CDR1 is SGHRS and CDR2 YFSETQ. There are 14 residues in the CDR3. The CDR3: CASSFGTSEEAQYF. The CDR3 region has the DNA TGCGCCAGCAGCTTCGGGACTTCTGAAGAGGCCCAGTACTTC.

This clonotype was picked up many times. The chain has TRBV9 and TRBJ2-7; D is perhaps TRBD1 or TRBD2 (6 bases each). The CDR3 covers 15 residues. The V gene's germline CDR1 is SGDLS and CDR2 YYNGEE. V lost 1 base and J 0 bases, leaving 11 bases between the germline ends. The CDR3 DNA is TGTGCCAGCAGCGTAAGGGGGGAAAGCTCCTACGAGCAGTACTTC. Its protein product is CASSVRGESSYEQYF.

The chain has TRBV29-1 and TRBJ2-5, with a weak D call TRBD2 (6 bases). V was shortened by 2 bases and J by 5 bases, with 12 bases between the two germline ends. This CDR3 is 13 amino acids long. The V gene's germline CDR1 is SQVTM and CDR2 ANQGSEA. For the CDR3, the DNA is TGCAGCGTTGAATCGGGGGAGTCGGAGACCCAGTACTTC. This gives the protein CSVESGESETQYF. Full variable domain (rest looked up from reference TRBV29-1 and TRBJ2-5): SAVISQKPSRDICQRGTSLTIQCQVDSQVTMMFWYRQQPGQSLTLIATANQGSEATYESGFVIDKFPISRPNLTFSTLTVSNMSPEDSSIYLCSVESGESETQYFGPGTRLLVL.

This clonotype was detected many times. This sequence joins TRBV7-8 and TRBJ2-5; 7 bases line up with TRBD1. The junction had 5 bases not matched to a gene; V was cut back by 5 bases and J by 5 bases. The germline CDR1 and CDR2 sequences are SGHVS and FQNEAQ. This CDR3 comprises 13 residues. CDR3 sequence (DNA): TGTGCCAGCAGCAGAGGACAGGTCGAGACCCAGTACTTC. This sequence encodes CASSRGQVETQYF.

The CDR3, as DNA: TGTGCCAGCAGACAGGGTTTTACAGATACGCAGTATTTT. As protein: CASRQGFTDTQYF. V usage is TRBV5-4 and J usage is TRBJ2-3, with D maybe TRBD1 (6 bases). Trimming removed 5 bases at V and 3 bases at J, with 10 bases between. Germline V gene lookup returns CDR1 SGHNT and CDR2 YYREEE (reference sequence). This CDR3 comprises 13 residues.

This clonotype was observed many times. V usage is TRBV7-8 and J usage is TRBJ2-7, with 8 bases lining up with TRBD2. The CDR3 sequence is 14 residues long. CDR1 SGHVS and CDR2 FQNEAQ come from the germline V gene. V dropped 8 bases and J dropped 3; count of bases not matched to a gene: 9. CDR3 protein: CASGLSGTSYEQYF. CDR3 nucleotide sequence: TGTGCCAGCGGTCTGTCCGGGACTAGCTACGAGCAGTACTTC.

In this sample, this clonotype turned up many times. V is TRBV10-3 and J is TRBJ2-7; possible D gene TRBD1, 5 bases. CDR1 and CDR2 from the germline V gene are ENHRY and SYGVKD. V dropped 5 bases and J dropped 0 bases, with 17 bases sitting between them. The CDR3 has 16 residues. CDR3 bases: TGTGCCATCAGTTCATGGGGCGCTAGGAGCTCCTACGAGCAGTACTTC. It yields the protein CAISSWGARSSYEQYF.

This clonotype was counted many times. This rearrangement joins TRBV2 to TRBJ1-4; tentative D call: TRBD1 (5 bases). The V gene's germline CDR1 is SNHLY and CDR2 FYNNEI. The V and J ends lost 6 bases and 0 bases respectively, with 14 bases between them. The CDR3 has 16 residues. The CDR3 DNA reads as TGTGCCAGCAGGGTGGGCGGCAGGGCAACTAATGAAAAACTGTTTTTT. Residues: CASRVGGRATNEKLFF.

This chain connects TRBV11-2 to TRBJ2-2; D is unresolved. Trimming cost V 5 bases and J 1 base, with 14 bases left between them. This CDR3 is built from 16 residues. CDR1 is SGHAT, CDR2 FQNNGV, per germline. The CDR3 here is CASSKGRTVNTGELFF. The CDR3, as DNA: TGTGCCAGCAGCAAAGGCCGGACGGTGAACACCGGGGAGCTGTTTTTT.

At least ten counts were recorded for this clonotype. The V call is TRBV9, the J call TRBJ1-6; D is uncertain. The CDR3 has 14 residues. Per the germline V gene, CDR1 is SGDLS and CDR2 is YYNGEE. The V end was cut by 0 bases, the J end by 5 bases, with 6 bases between. CDR3 nucleotide sequence: TGTGCCAGCAGCGTAGGAGTGGATAATTCACCCCTCCACTTT. This sequence encodes CASSVGVDNSPLHF. Together with reference TRBV9 and TRBJ1-6, the CDR3 gives the full variable domain: DSGVTQTPKHLITATGQRVTLRCSPRSGDLSVYWYQQSLDQGLQFLIQYYNGEERAKGNILERFSAQQFPDLHSELNLSSLELGDSALYFCASSVGVDNSPLHFGNGTRLTVT.

This clonotype was seen at least ten times. The gene calls are TRBV2 and TRBJ2-5; D remains ambiguous. The CDR3 contains 14 residues. The germline V gene has CDR1 SNHLY and CDR2 FYNNEI. Trimming took off 2 bases at V and 2 bases at J, with 9 bases between the two ends. The CDR3 DNA reads as TGTGCCAGCAGTGAACTAGTCCAACAAGAGACCCAGTACTTC. Its protein product is CASSELVQQETQYF.